The clone carrying this TCR beta chain was detected a few times. The antigen is undetermined. CDR3 size: 14 residues. V lost 10 bases and J lost 0, with 13 bases in between. The germline CDR1 and CDR2 sequences are MDHEN and SYDVKM. The data derive from a study of post-analysis software for immune sequencing data. General study results and limits: Patients used about 5 TRBV segments, including TRBV5-6, TRBV5-1 and TRBV20-1, more often than controls. Patients with multiple sclerosis recorded significantly lower normalized Chao1 diversity than controls, the study found.

Unique molecular identifiers had been added to the TCR beta cDNA libraries. Some 500,000 cDNA molecules were recovered from an input of roughly 0.85 to 10 million T cells. TCRdb reprocessed the PCR reads with MiXCR, giving one entry per CDR3 protein. This table has fewer than 850,000 distinct CDR3 sequences, less than 35% appearing once. The origin of this receptor is a girl between 5 and 17 years old with multiple sclerosis. The sequencing sample was made of blood. The rearrangement joins TRBV28 to TRBJ2-1; a possible D gene is TRBD2 (6 bases). For the CDR3, the DNA is TGTGCCACCCGGGGGACTTCCTCCTACAATGAGCAGTTCTTC. Its protein is CATRGTSSYNEQFF.